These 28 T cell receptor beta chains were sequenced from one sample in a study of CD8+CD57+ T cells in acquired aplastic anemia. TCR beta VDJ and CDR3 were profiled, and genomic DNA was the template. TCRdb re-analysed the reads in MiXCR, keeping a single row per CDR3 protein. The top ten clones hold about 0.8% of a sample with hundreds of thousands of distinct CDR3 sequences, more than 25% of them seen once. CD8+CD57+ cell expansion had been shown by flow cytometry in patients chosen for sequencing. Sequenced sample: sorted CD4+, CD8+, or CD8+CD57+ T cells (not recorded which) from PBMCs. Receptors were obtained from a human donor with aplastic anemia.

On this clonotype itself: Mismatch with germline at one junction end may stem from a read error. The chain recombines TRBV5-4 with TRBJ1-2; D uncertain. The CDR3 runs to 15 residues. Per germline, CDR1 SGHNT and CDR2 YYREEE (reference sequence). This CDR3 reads CARSLADLGGSGLTF. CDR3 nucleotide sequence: TGTGCCCGCAGCTTGGCGGACCTAGGTGGTTCGGGTCTCACCTTC.

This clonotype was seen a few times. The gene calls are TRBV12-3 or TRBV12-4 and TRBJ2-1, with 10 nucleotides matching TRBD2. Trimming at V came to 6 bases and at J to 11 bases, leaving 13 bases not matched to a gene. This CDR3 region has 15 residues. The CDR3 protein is CASRKLTGLASKQFF. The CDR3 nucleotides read TGTGCCAGCAGGAAACTCACGGGACTAGCGAGCAAGCAGTTCTTC.

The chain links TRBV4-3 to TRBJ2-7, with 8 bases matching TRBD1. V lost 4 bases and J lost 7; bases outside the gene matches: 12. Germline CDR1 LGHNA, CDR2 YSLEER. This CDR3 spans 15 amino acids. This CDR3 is CASSRFETGVGEQYF. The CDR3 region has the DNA TGCGCCAGCAGCCGTTTCGAGACAGGGGTTGGAGAGCAGTACTTC.

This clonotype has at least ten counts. The CDR3 DNA follows: TGTGCCAGCAGTTCAACCGGGACCCATAATTCACCCCTCCACTTT. Protein sequence: CASSSTGTHNSPLHF. The chain uses TRBV25-1 and TRBJ1-6; D possibly corresponds to TRBD1 (5 bases). The CDR3 extends over 15 amino acids. The germline gives CDR1 MGHDK, CDR2 SYGVNS. Trimming shortened V by 5 bases and J by 5 bases, and 13 bases separated the two germline ends. The entire variable domain, with the rest obtained from reference TRBV25-1 and TRBJ1-6, is as follows: EADIYQTPRYLVIGTGKKITLECSQTMGHDKMYWYQQDPGMELHLIHYSYGVNSTEKGDLSSESTVSRIRTEHFPLTLESARPSHTSQYLCASSSTGTHNSPLHFGNGTRLTVT.

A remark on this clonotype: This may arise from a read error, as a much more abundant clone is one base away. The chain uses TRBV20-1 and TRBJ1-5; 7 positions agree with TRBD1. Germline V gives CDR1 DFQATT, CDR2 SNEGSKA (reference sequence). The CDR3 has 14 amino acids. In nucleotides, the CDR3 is TGCAGTGCTAGTCAAGGACAGGTCAATCGGCCCCAGCATTTT. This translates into CSASQGQVNRPQHF.

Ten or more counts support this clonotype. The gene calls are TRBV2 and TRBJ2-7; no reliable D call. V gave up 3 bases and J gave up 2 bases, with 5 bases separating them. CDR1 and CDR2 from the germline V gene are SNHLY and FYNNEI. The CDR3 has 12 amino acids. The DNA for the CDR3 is TGTGCCAGCAGTGACGGGCCCTACGAGCAGTACTTC. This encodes CASSDGPYEQYF.

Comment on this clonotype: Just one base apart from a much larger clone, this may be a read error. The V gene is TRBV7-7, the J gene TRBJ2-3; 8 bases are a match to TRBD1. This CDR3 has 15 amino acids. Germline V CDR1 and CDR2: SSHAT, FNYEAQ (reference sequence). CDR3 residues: CASSHLDRARSTQYF. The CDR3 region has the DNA TGTGCTAGCAGCCATTTGGACAGGGCGCGTAGTACGCAGTATTTT.

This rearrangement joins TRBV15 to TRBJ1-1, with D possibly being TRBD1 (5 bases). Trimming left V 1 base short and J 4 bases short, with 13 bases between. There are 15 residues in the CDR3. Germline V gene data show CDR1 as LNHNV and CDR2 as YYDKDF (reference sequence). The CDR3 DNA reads TGTGCCACCAGCAGAGCAGGGCCAGGGACCACTGAAGCTTTCTTT. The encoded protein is CATSRAGPGTTEAFF.

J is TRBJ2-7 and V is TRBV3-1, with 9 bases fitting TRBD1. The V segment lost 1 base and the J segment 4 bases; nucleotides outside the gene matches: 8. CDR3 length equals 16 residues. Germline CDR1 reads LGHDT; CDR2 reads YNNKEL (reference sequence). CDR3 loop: CASSQGNRGLEYEQYF. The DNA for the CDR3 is TGTGCCAGCAGCCAAGGCAACAGGGGGCTAGAATACGAGCAGTACTTC.

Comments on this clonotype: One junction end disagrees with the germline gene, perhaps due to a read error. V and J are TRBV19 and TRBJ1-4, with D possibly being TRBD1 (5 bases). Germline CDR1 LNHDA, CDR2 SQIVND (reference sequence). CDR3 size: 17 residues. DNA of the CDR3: TGTGCCAGTAGTCCCCCTCCATCTGGAGGGGCTAATGAAAAACCGTTTTTT. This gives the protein CASSPPPSGGANEKPFF.

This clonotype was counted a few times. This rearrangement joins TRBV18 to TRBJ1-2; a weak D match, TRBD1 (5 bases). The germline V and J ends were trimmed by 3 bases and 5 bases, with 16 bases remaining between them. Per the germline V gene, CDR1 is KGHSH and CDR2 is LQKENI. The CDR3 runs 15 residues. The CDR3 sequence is CASSPTEPPAYGYTF. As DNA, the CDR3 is TGTGCCAGCTCACCGACAGAACCCCCAGCGTATGGCTACACCTTC. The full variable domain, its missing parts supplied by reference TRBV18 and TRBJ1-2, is NAGVMQNPRHLVRRRGQEARLRCSPMKGHSHVYWYRQLPEEGLKFMVYLQKENIIDESGMPKERFSAEFPKEGPSILRIQQVVRGDSAAYFCASSPTEPPAYGYTFGSGTRLTVV.

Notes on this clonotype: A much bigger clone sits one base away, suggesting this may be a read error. The CDR3 DNA sequence: TGTGCCAGCAGCTTAAAGGCAGGGGATAATTCACCCCCCCACTTT. Translation: CASSLKAGDNSPPHF. The chain has TRBV7-9 and TRBJ1-6; tentative D call: TRBD1 (6 bases). The CDR3 is 15 residues long. The germline V gene has CDR1 SEHNR and CDR2 FQNEAQ (reference sequence).

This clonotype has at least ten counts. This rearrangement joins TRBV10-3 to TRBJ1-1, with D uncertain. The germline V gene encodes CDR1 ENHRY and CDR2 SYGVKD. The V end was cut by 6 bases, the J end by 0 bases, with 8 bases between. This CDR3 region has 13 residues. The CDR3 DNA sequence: TGTGCCATCAGGGGAGTTATGAACACTGAAGCTTTCTTT. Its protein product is CAIRGVMNTEAFF.

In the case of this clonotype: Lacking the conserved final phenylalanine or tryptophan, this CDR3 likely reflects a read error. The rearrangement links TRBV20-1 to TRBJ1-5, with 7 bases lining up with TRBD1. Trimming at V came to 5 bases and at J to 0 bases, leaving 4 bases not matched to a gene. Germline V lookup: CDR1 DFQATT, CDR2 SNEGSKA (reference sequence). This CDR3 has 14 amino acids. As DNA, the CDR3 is TGCAGTGCTGCAGGGGGAAATAGCAATCAGCCCCAGCATTCT. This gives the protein CSAAGGNSNQPQHS.

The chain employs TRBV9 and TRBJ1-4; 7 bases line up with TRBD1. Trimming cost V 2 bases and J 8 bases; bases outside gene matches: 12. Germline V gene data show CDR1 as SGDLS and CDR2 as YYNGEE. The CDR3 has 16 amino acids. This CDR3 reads CASSVSLGDREEKLFF. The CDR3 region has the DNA TGTGCCAGCAGCGTTTCATTGGGAGACAGGGAGGAAAAACTGTTTTTT.

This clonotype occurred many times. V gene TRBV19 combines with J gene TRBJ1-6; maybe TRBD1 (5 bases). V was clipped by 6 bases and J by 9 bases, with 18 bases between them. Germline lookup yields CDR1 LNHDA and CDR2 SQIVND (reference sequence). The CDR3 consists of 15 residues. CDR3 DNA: TGTGCCAGTAGGCAGGGAACAAGCAGAGGTTCACCCCTCCACTTT. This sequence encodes CASRQGTSRGSPLHF.

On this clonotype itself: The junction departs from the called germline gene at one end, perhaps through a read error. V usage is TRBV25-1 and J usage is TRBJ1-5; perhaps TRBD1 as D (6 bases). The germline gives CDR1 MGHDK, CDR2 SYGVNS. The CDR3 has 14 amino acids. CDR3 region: CASSEDRSNQPQHF. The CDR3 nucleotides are TGTGCCAGCAGTGAGGACAGAAGCAACCAGCCCCAGCATTTT.

The DNA of the CDR3 is TGTGCCTGGAGGATATCACTAACCGCCTACGAGCAGTACTTC. Its protein product is CAWRISLTAYEQYF. V usage is TRBV30 and J usage is TRBJ2-7; no definite D call. The CDR3 totals 14 residues. The V gene lost 3 bases and the J gene lost 2 bases, with 14 bases spanning the gap. CDR1 and CDR2 from the germline V gene are GTSNPN and SVGIG (reference sequence).

CDR3 DNA: TGTGCCAGCAGCTTAGACGGGACAGATGAAGCTTTCTTT. Residues: CASSLDGTDEAFF. The rearrangement uses TRBV7-2 and TRBJ1-1; TRBD1 aligns across 7 bases. The CDR3 extends over 13 amino acids. With 1 base clipped from V and 7 bases from J, the junction kept 3 bases outside the gene matches. From germline, CDR1 is SGHTA and CDR2 FQGNSA. The variable domain in full, completed from reference TRBV7-2 and TRBJ1-1, reads GAGVSQSPSNKVTEKGKDVELRCDPISGHTALYWYRQSLGQGLEFLIYFQGNSAPDKSGLPSDRFSAERTGGSVSTLTIQRTQQEDSAVYLCASSLDGTDEAFFGQGTRLTVV.

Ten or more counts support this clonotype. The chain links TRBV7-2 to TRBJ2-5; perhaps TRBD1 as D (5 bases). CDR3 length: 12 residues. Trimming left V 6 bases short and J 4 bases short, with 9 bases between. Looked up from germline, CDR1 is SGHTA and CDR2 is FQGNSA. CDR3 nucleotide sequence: TGTGCCAGCAGTCAGGGCCTAGAGACCCAGTACTTC. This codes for CASSQGLETQYF.

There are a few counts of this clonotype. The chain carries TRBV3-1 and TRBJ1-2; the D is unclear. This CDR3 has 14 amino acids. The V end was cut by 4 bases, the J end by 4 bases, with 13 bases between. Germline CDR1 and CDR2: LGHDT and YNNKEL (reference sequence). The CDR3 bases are TGTGCCAGCAGCCTCCGGACGGTGTTCTATGGCTACACCTTC. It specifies CASSLRTVFYGYTF.

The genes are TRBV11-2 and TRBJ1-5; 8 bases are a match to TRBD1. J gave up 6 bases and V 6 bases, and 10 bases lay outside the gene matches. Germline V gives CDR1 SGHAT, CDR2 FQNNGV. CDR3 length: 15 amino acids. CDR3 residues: CASSRYGQGVQPQHF. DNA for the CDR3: TGTGCCAGCAGTAGGTACGGACAGGGTGTTCAGCCCCAGCATTTT.

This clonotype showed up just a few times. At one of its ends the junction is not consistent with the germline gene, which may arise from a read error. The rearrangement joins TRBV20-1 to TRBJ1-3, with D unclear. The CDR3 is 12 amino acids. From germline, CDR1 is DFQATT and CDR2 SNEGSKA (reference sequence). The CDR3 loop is CSASLSGNTVYF. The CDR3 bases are TGCAGTGCTAGCCTCTCTGGAAACACCGTATATTTT.

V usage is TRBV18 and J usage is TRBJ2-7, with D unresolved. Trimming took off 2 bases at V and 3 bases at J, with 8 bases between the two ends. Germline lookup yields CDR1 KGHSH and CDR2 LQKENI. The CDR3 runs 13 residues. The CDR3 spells CASSPGSGYEQYF. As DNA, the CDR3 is TGTGCCAGCTCACCAGGGTCCGGCTACGAGCAGTACTTC.

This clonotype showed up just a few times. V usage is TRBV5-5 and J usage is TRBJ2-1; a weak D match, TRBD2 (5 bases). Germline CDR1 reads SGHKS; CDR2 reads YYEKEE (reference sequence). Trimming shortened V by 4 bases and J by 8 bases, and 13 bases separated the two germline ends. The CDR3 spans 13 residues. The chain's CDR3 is CASSTGLPDEQFF. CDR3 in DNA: TGTGCCAGCAGCACCGGACTGCCGGATGAGCAGTTCTTC.

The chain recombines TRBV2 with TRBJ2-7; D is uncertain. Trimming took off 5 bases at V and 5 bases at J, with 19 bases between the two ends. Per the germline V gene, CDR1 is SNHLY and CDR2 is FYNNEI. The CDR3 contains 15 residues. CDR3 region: CASSFTTHVRDEQYF. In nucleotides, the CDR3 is TGTGCCAGCAGTTTTACGACGCACGTCCGGGACGAGCAGTACTTC.

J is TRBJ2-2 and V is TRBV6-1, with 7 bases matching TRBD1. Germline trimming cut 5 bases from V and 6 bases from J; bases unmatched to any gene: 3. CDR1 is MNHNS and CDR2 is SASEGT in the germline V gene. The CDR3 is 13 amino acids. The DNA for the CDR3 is TGTGCCAGCAGTCGACAGGGTCCCGGGGAGCTGTTTTTT. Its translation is CASSRQGPGELFF.

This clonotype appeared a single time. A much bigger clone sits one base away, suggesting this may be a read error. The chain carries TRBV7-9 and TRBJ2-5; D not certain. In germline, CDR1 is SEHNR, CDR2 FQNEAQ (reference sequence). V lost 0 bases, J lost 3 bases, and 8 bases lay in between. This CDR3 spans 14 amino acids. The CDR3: CASSLAAQEETQYF. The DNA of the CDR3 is TGTGCCAGCAGCTTAGCGGCGCAGGAAGAGACCCAGTACTTC.